This T cell receptor (beta chain) was sequenced for a study of blood T cell repertoires in COVID-19. Profiled with immunoSEQ multiplex PCR; TCRdb holds only in-frame clones, not every one. This table holds fewer than 75,000 clones, roughly 84% found once. Germline CDR1 SGHKS, CDR2 YYEKEE (reference sequence). Germline trimming cut 0 bases from V and 7 bases from J; bases unmatched to any gene: 8. CDR3 length: 16 residues. This receptor was identified in a man between 50 and 59 years old with active COVID-19. The sample comprised peripheral blood. The chain recombines TRBV5-5 with TRBJ2-5, with 11 bases aligning to TRBD2. CDR3 loop: CASSLAVAGGPGTQYF. Written as DNA, the CDR3 is TGTGCCAGCAGCTTGGCCGTAGCGGGAGGGCCGGGGACCCAGTACTTC.